This entry lists 14 T cell receptor beta chains sequenced from one sample in a study of T cell changes during pregnancy in multiple sclerosis. Sequencing used immunoSEQ multiplex PCR; TCRdb keeps in-frame clones, though not all of them. The data show around 96,000 clones, 94% seen once. This sample comprised peripheral blood, obtained in the third trimester of pregnancy. These receptors all come from a female donor with multiple sclerosis, enrolled in a pregnancy study.

The chain uses TRBV9 and TRBJ2-1, with 7 bases lining up with TRBD2. CDR3 length: 16 residues. V dropped 0 bases and J dropped 4; count of bases not matched to a gene: 7. Germline CDR1 reads SGDLS; CDR2 reads YYNGEE. The CDR3 spells CASSVVGREGYNEQFF. CDR3 DNA: TGTGCCAGCAGCGTAGTTGGGAGGGAGGGGTACAATGAGCAGTTCTTC.

V is TRBV14 and J is TRBJ2-1, with a tentative D call TRBD2 (6 bases). Germline CDR1 is SGHDN and CDR2 is FVKESK. This CDR3 region has 16 residues. The ends were cut back, 1 base at V and 0 bases at J, with 10 bases in the middle. As DNA, the CDR3 is TGTGCCAGCAGCCAAGTTGCGGGAAGCTCCTACAATGAGCAGTTCTTC. Residues: CASSQVAGSSYNEQFF.

This clone was observed a few times. V and J are TRBV28 and TRBJ2-3, with 11 bases that match TRBD2. The germline gives CDR1 MDHEN, CDR2 SYDVKM. Trimming removed 4 bases from V and 4 bases from J; junction bases left unmatched: 25. The CDR3 runs 22 residues. This CDR3 is CASSSPTTDYGASGRNPDTQYF. The CDR3 nucleotides are TGTGCCAGCAGTTCACCGACCACAGACTATGGGGCTAGCGGGAGGAACCCAGATACGCAGTATTTT.

CDR3 amino acids: CSVPGPSTYEQYF. CDR3 in DNA: TGCAGCGTGCCGGGCCCTAGCACCTACGAGCAGTACTTC. The chain joins TRBV29-1 to TRBJ2-7; D possibly corresponds to TRBD2 (5 bases). The CDR3 spans 13 residues. Germline CDR1 SQVTM, CDR2 ANQGSEA. Trimming took 6 bases from V and 2 from J, leaving 14 bases between them.

This clone was seen a few times. The genes are TRBV2 and TRBJ2-7; D uncertain. Looked up from germline, CDR1 is SNHLY and CDR2 is FYNNEI. The CDR3 contains 15 residues. With 6 bases removed from V and 4 bases from J, the gap between germline ends came to 19 bases. The CDR3, as DNA: TGTGCCAGCAGCCCCTCCTATATTAGTGATTACGAGCAGTACTTC. It yields the protein CASSPSYISDYEQYF.

The V call is TRBV7-8, the J call TRBJ1-5; 7 nucleotides match TRBD1. V shed 5 bases, J shed 4 bases, and the junction held 8 bases outside the gene matches. The CDR3 loop spans 15 amino acids. CDR1 and CDR2 (germline): SGHVS, FQNEAQ. The CDR3 DNA follows: TGTGCCAGCAGCCCAGGGGGTCCAGATAATCAGCCCCAGCATTTT. Translating gives CASSPGGPDNQPQHF.

The gene calls are TRBV4-1 and TRBJ1-2; 9 bases match TRBD1. The CDR3 is 16 residues long. V gave up 1 base and J gave up 4 bases; unmatched junction bases: 7. CDR1 and CDR2 from the germline V gene are MGHRA and YSYEKL. CDR3 DNA sequence: TGCGCCAGCAGCCAAGGGGTGGACAGGGGATCCTATGGCTACACCTTC. It translates to CASSQGVDRGSYGYTF.

The chain links TRBV2 to TRBJ2-2; 9 bases match TRBD1. The trim removed 10 bases at V and 5 bases at J, leaving 11 bases unmatched. The CDR3 runs 15 residues. Germline CDR1 is SNHLY and CDR2 is FYNNEI. This CDR3 reads CATSKQGAFTGELFF. In DNA, the CDR3 is TGTGCCACTAGTAAACAGGGGGCATTTACCGGGGAGCTGTTTTTT.

V and J are TRBV28 and TRBJ2-7; possible D gene TRBD2, 5 bases. V lost 3 bases and J lost 5, with 14 bases in between. Germline V lookup: CDR1 MDHEN, CDR2 SYDVKM. The CDR3 runs to 14 residues. Here the CDR3 DNA reads TGTGCCAGCAGTTTGCCTACGTTTAGCGACGAGCAGTACTTC. This encodes CASSLPTFSDEQYF.

V and J are TRBV9 and TRBJ2-5; TRBD2 agrees at 11 bases. CDR1 is SGDLS and CDR2 is YYNGEE in the germline V gene. CDR3 length equals 17 residues. Trimming cost V 4 bases and J 4 bases; bases outside gene matches: 12. The CDR3 coding sequence is TGTGCCAGCAGCTACAATAGCGGGAGGGCCAGCGCAGAGACCCAGTACTTC. Encoded protein: CASSYNSGRASAETQYF.

The chain recombines TRBV4-1 with TRBJ2-7; 7 bases fit TRBD1. Germline V CDR1 and CDR2: MGHRA, YSYEKL. V lost 1 base to trimming and J lost 0 bases; unmatched junction nucleotides: 6. The CDR3 has 16 amino acids. The CDR3 nucleotides are TGCGCCAGCAGCCAAGTAGGGACAGTCAGCTCCTACGAGCAGTACTTC. This encodes CASSQVGTVSSYEQYF.

This rearrangement joins TRBV4-3 to TRBJ1-1; the D gene is possibly TRBD1 (5 bases). V was shortened by 1 base and J by 5 bases, with 17 bases between the two germline ends. Germline values: CDR1 LGHNA, CDR2 YSLEER. This CDR3 comprises 16 residues. The CDR3 DNA is TGCGCCAGCAGCCAAGGCCTGAAGTCCGGGGGGACTGAAGCTTTCTTT. It encodes CASSQGLKSGGTEAFF.

This clone has more than one count but fewer than ten. The rearrangement uses TRBV27 and TRBJ1-5; D is possibly TRBD1 (5 bases). Trimming pared 6 bases from V and 1 base from J, leaving 13 bases between. The V gene's germline CDR1 is MNHEY and CDR2 SMNVEV (reference sequence). The CDR3 totals 15 residues. In nucleotides, the CDR3 is TGTGCCAGCAGGAAGGGGAGGGTGAGCAATCAGCCCCAGCATTTT. Protein product: CASRKGRVSNQPQHF.

The chain is built from TRBV28 and TRBJ2-5, with D maybe TRBD1 (6 bases). Germline V gives CDR1 MDHEN, CDR2 SYDVKM. V lost 3 bases to trimming and J lost 2 bases, with 10 bases between them. This CDR3 contains 14 residues. CDR3 region: CASSFLQGQETQYF. The CDR3 bases are TGTGCCAGCAGTTTTCTCCAGGGGCAAGAGACCCAGTACTTC.